This entry lists 23 T cell receptor beta chains sequenced from one sample in a study of blood T cell repertoires in COVID-19 (dated by TCRdb to the early 2020s). The library was obtained by the immunoSEQ multiplex PCR assay. TCRdb took over this immuneACCESS table, retaining in-frame rearrangements with V and J assigned. Such tables are incomplete; in checked studies, under half of the missing clones stem from an unresolved V gene, and the remainder is unexplained. Counted in this sample were approximately 300,000 clones; around 87% of them appeared once. The ten top clones hold roughly 5.3% of the sample. Sequencing input: PBMCs or T cells enriched from blood (not recorded which). All receptors come from a woman younger than 45 who had recovered from COVID-19.

The chain joins TRBV5-1 to TRBJ1-1, with D maybe TRBD1 (5 bases). The CDR3 covers 13 residues. Germline CDR1 SGHRS, CDR2 YFSETQ. The V gene lost 6 bases and the J gene lost 4 bases, with 13 bases spanning the gap. The CDR3 spells CASKGQGGTEAFF. CDR3 nucleotides: TGCGCCAGCAAGGGGCAGGGAGGCACTGAAGCTTTCTTT.

The chain uses TRBV2 and TRBJ1-6, with D perhaps matching TRBD1 (5 bases). Germline CDR1 is SNHLY and CDR2 is FYNNEI. The V and J ends lost 7 bases and 9 bases respectively, with 16 bases between them. The CDR3 sequence is 14 residues long. The CDR3 sequence: CASTRLGTSSPLHF. The DNA of the CDR3 is TGTGCCAGCACACGACTGGGGACTAGTTCACCCCTCCACTTT.

The chain carries TRBV9 and TRBJ2-3; 11 nucleotides align to TRBD2. CDR1 SGDLS and CDR2 YYNGEE come from the germline V gene. The CDR3 consists of 16 residues. After removal of 4 bases from V and 4 bases from J, the junction contained 8 bases not matched to a gene. The DNA of the CDR3 is TGTGCCAGCAGCATAAATAGACTAGCGGGGTCAGATACGCAGTATTTT. Its translation is CASSINRLAGSDTQYF.

This chain uses TRBV11-3 with TRBJ2-1; TRBD1 agrees at 7 bases. V shed 1 base and J 8 bases; nucleotides not matched to a gene: 5. The CDR3 has 14 residues. The germline V gene has CDR1 SGHNT and CDR2 YENEEA. CDR3 DNA sequence: TGTGCCAGCAGCTTAGCGTCACAGGGGCATGAGCAGTTCTTC. Its translation is CASSLASQGHEQFF.

On this clone: Being one base from a much bigger clone, this may be a read error. The chain carries TRBV5-4 and TRBJ1-1, with D hard to call. Per the germline V gene, CDR1 is SGHNT and CDR2 is YYREEE (reference sequence). The CDR3 consists of 13 residues. V was clipped by 2 bases and J by 1 base, with 6 bases between them. The CDR3 nucleotides read TGTGCCAGCAGCTTTTCCCGGAACACTGAAGCTTTCTTT. Encoded protein: CASSFSRNTEAFF. Full variable domain (outside the CDR3, taken from reference TRBV5-4 and TRBJ1-1): ETGVTQSPTHLIKTRGQQVTLRCSSQSGHNTVSWYQQALGQGPQFIFQYYREEENGRGNFPPRFSGLQFPNYSSELNVNALELDDSALYLCASSFSRNTEAFFGQGTRLTVV.

Concerning this clone: The junction and the germline gene differ at one end; a read error may be behind it. The chain has TRBV5-1 and TRBJ2-1; maybe TRBD2 (5 bases). CDR1 and CDR2 (germline): SGHRS, YFSETQ. The CDR3 is 13 amino acids. CDR3 amino acids: CASSLVAEDPGIF. The DNA for the CDR3 is TGCGCCAGCAGCTTGGTTGCCGAGGACCCGGGGATCTTC. Full variable domain (outside the CDR3, taken from reference TRBV5-1 and TRBJ2-1): KAGVTQTPRYLIKTRGQQVTLSCSPISGHRSVSWYQQTPGQGLQFLFEYFSETQRNKGNFPGRFSGRQFSNSRSEMNVSTLELGDSALYLCASSLVAEDPGIFGPGTRLTVL.

V usage is TRBV6-6 and J usage is TRBJ1-5; TRBD1 is a possible D gene (5 bases). The V and J ends lost 5 bases and 4 bases respectively, with 21 bases between them. The germline V gene encodes CDR1 MNHNY and CDR2 SVGAGI (reference sequence). CDR3 length: 17 residues. The CDR3 DNA reads as TGTGCCAGCAGTCTTGGTGGGGCCGCCGGGGGTAATCAGCCCCAGCATTTT. It yields the protein CASSLGGAAGGNQPQHF.

This clone was observed a single time. The chain employs TRBV7-9 and TRBJ2-7; D may be TRBD1 (6 bases). Germline CDR1 reads SEHNR; CDR2 reads FQNEAQ (reference sequence). The CDR3 covers 15 residues. The V gene lost 5 bases and the J gene lost 3 bases, with 17 bases spanning the gap. CDR3 sequence: CASSRTVGPYYEQYF. The CDR3 DNA follows: TGTGCCAGCAGCCGGACAGTTGGACCATACTACGAGCAGTACTTC.

V and J are TRBV7-9 and TRBJ1-1, with a tentative D call TRBD1 (5 bases). V lost 2 bases, J lost 7 bases, and 8 bases lay in between. The CDR3 has 12 residues. Germline V gene sequence: CDR1 SEHNR, CDR2 FQNEAQ (reference sequence). Here the CDR3 reads CASSLLRGEAFF. The CDR3 DNA reads as TGTGCCAGCAGCTTATTAAGGGGTGAAGCTTTCTTT.

This clone appeared a single time. The V and J genes are TRBV25-1 and TRBJ1-1; D perhaps matches TRBD1 (6 bases). V was shortened by 11 bases and J by 4 bases, with 23 bases between the two germline ends. This CDR3 is built from 15 residues. Germline assignment: CDR1 MGHDK and CDR2 SYGVNS. For the CDR3, the DNA is TGTGCCTCACACCCGGACACAGGGATCGGCACTGAAGCTTTCTTT. This encodes CASHPDTGIGTEAFF. The whole variable domain, remainder taken from reference TRBV25-1 and TRBJ1-1, is EADIYQTPRYLVIGTGKKITLECSQTMGHDKMYWYQQDPGMELHLIHYSYGVNSTEKGDLSSESTVSRIRTEHFPLTLESARPSHTSQYLCASHPDTGIGTEAFFGQGTRLTVV.

The chain has TRBV5-1 and TRBJ2-1; D not certain. The germline V and J ends were trimmed by 5 bases and 4 bases, with 19 bases remaining between them. Germline lookup yields CDR1 SGHRS and CDR2 YFSETQ. This CDR3 is 16 amino acids long. CDR3 protein: CASRWAELQPYNEQFF. In nucleotides, the CDR3 is TGCGCCAGCAGGTGGGCCGAGCTGCAACCTTACAATGAGCAGTTCTTC.

This clone appeared a single time. V and J are TRBV24-1 and TRBJ1-1; 8 positions agree with TRBD1. CDR3 length: 15 amino acids. V shed 2 bases, J shed 1 base, and the junction held 2 bases outside the gene matches. In germline, CDR1 is KGHDR, CDR2 SFDVKD. Here the CDR3 reads CATSDSGTGNTEAFF. In DNA form, the CDR3 reads TGTGCCACCAGTGATTCTGGGACAGGGAACACTGAAGCTTTCTTT.

The chain is built from TRBV7-2 and TRBJ1-2; D gene unclear. The CDR3 spans 15 residues. Germline-derived CDR1 and CDR2 are SGHTA and FQGNSA. Trimming left V 1 base short and J 0 bases short, with 9 bases between. CDR3 DNA sequence: TGTGCCAGCAGCTTAGAAATCAGTTCTAACTATGGCTACACCTTC. Amino acids: CASSLEISSNYGYTF.

This chain connects TRBV10-3 to TRBJ1-1; 10 bases are a match to TRBD1. Germline loops: CDR1 ENHRY, CDR2 SYGVKD. There are 15 residues in the CDR3. The V segment lost 6 bases and the J segment 2 bases; nucleotides outside the gene matches: 6. The CDR3 loop reads CAIRGTGAPNTEAFF. The CDR3, as DNA: TGTGCCATCAGGGGGACAGGGGCTCCAAACACTGAAGCTTTCTTT.

The rearrangement uses TRBV2 and TRBJ2-1, with 7 bases matching TRBD2. V trimming: 3 bases; J trimming: 2 bases; junction bases outside the gene matches: 4. The CDR3 spans 15 residues. Germline CDR1 SNHLY, CDR2 FYNNEI. CDR3 DNA: TGTGCCAGCAGTGACAGCGGGGCCCCCTACAATGAGCAGTTCTTC. Translating gives CASSDSGAPYNEQFF.

The chain carries TRBV4-1 and TRBJ2-2; D might be TRBD2 (5 bases). Germline CDR1 is MGHRA and CDR2 is YSYEKL. CDR3 length equals 15 residues. Deletions cut 0 bases from V and 1 base from J, with 6 bases between. The chain's CDR3 is CASSQEAGNTGELFF. In DNA, the CDR3 is TGCGCCAGCAGCCAAGAGGCGGGGAACACCGGGGAGCTGTTTTTT.

The chain is built from TRBV11-1 and TRBJ1-2; TRBD1 matches 7 bases. V shed 5 bases and J 2 bases; nucleotides not matched to a gene: 8. The CDR3 is 15 residues long. Per germline, CDR1 SGHAT and CDR2 FQDESV (reference sequence). DNA for the CDR3: TGTGCCAGCAGCCCGAGCCGGGACAGCAACTATGGCTACACCTTC. Protein: CASSPSRDSNYGYTF.

This chain joins TRBV6-5 and TRBJ2-1, with D possibly TRBD2 on 5 matching bases. The CDR3 is 14 amino acids. Germline CDR1 is MNHEY and CDR2 is SVGAGI. V dropped 6 bases and J dropped 2 bases, with 11 bases sitting between them. The CDR3 nucleotides read TGTGCCAGCAGCCGCGGGCTTGCCTACAATGAGCAGTTCTTC. It encodes CASSRGLAYNEQFF.

This chain links TRBV4-3 with TRBJ1-3; a weak D match, TRBD1 (5 bases). Trimming pared 0 bases from V and 0 bases from J, leaving 15 bases between. Germline CDR1 is LGHNA and CDR2 is YSLEER. This CDR3 has 18 residues. The CDR3 DNA reads TGCGCCAGCAGCCAAGATTGGGGCATGGTCAGCTCTGGAAACACCATATATTTT. It codes for CASSQDWGMVSSGNTIYF.

CDR3 loop: CASSYWGRADQPQHF. The CDR3 region has the DNA TGTGCCAGCAGTTACTGGGGGAGGGCCGATCAGCCCCAGCATTTT. V usage is TRBV6-6 and J usage is TRBJ1-5; D is perhaps TRBD1 (5 bases). Looked up from germline, CDR1 is MNHNY and CDR2 is SVGAGI (reference sequence). Trimming stripped 1 base from V and 5 bases from J, with 12 bases between. The CDR3 spans 15 residues.

The chain combines TRBV4-2 with TRBJ2-7; D remains unclear. The CDR3 covers 11 residues. Germline V gene data show CDR1 as LGHNA and CDR2 as YNFKEQ. Trimming removed 5 bases from V and 4 bases from J, with 6 bases in between. This chain's CDR3 is CASSAHYEQYF. The CDR3 nucleotides read TGTGCCAGCAGCGCGCATTACGAGCAGTACTTC.

The chain employs TRBV10-3 and TRBJ1-2; possible D gene TRBD1, 5 bases. Germline CDR1 ENHRY, CDR2 SYGVKD. The CDR3 contains 14 residues. Trimming took 6 bases from V and 2 from J, leaving 13 bases between them. CDR3 in amino acids: CAIRQDVPNYGYTF. As DNA, the CDR3 is TGTGCCATCAGACAGGACGTACCCAACTATGGCTACACCTTC.

The chain is built from TRBV28 and TRBJ2-7, with D possibly matching TRBD2 (5 bases). The ends were cut back, 3 bases at V and 0 bases at J, with 15 bases in the middle. Germline V gives CDR1 MDHEN, CDR2 SYDVKM. The CDR3 contains 16 residues. The CDR3 loop reads CASSFRADWNSYEQYF. The DNA of the CDR3 is TGTGCCAGCAGTTTTAGAGCGGACTGGAACTCCTACGAGCAGTACTTC.